This T cell receptor (beta chain) was sequenced for a study of blood T cells in healthy people across ages. The overall study: There was about one barcoded beta molecule captured by template switching per two T cells.

Total RNA, at least 6 micrograms per sample, was extracted from PBMCs. About this clonotype: The junction departs from germline at one end; a sequencing error may be responsible.

A second PCR, run for roughly 7 to 12 cycles, used a sample-barcoded 5' primer plus a J-beta primer mix. Tags on each cDNA molecule came from a template-switch adaptor with 12 random nucleotides. TCRdb analysed the 5' RACE reads with MiXCR anew, one entry per CDR3 protein. The sample shows 630,000 or so distinct CDR3 sequences, about 30% of them seen only once. The CDR3 sequence is 15 residues long. CDR1 and CDR2 (germline): SGHTA, FQGNSA. This chain uses TRBV7-2 with TRBJ2-5; D is possibly TRBD1 or TRBD2 (5 bases each). This TCR was sampled from a woman of 80 years or more in good health. Sequenced sample: blood. CDR3: CDSSAAGTSNYGQYF. In DNA, the CDR3 is TGTGACAGCAGCGCCGCAGGGACGTCCAACTACGGGCAGTACTTC.